This T cell receptor (beta chain) is drawn from a study of T cell responses to AZD1222 COVID-19 vaccine. Study summary: Researchers grouped second doses given at about 4 or about 12 weeks into one pool.

V was clipped by 5 bases and J by 0 bases, with 17 bases between them. The CDR3 length is 17 residues. Germline V gene lookup returns CDR1 MNHEY and CDR2 SMNVEV (reference sequence). Study findings and constraints: Dominant CD4 TCR responses targeted spike regions 160-218 and 743-854. Spike-specific TCR breadth and depth grew following two AZD1222 doses. Recipients of AZD1222 seropositive at baseline numbered only 6 or 7.

On this clone: Its antigen is unknown.

Here immunoSEQ multiplex PCR was the method, and the copy in TCRdb shows in-frame clones only, minus some. The sample has about 160,000 clones, roughly nine tenths seen once. The rearrangement uses TRBV27 and TRBJ1-3; D possibly corresponds to TRBD1 (5 bases). This receptor was identified in an adult in good health. Sample: peripheral blood, taken on day 0 of AZD1222 vaccination. CDR3 region: CASSPSWGISSGNTIYF. Written as DNA, the CDR3 is TGTGCCAGCAGTCCCTCTTGGGGGATCAGCTCTGGAAACACCATATATTTT.